These 12 T cell receptor beta chains came from one sample sequenced in a study of cytomegalovirus exposure and HLA in healthy donors. A multiplex PCR was run with 60 Vbeta primers and 13 Jbeta primers. The table came from immunoSEQ multiplex PCR; TCRdb's copy has only in-frame clones and leaves some out. The data show around 150,000 clones, and the top ten clones hold around 1.2%. The sample was PBMCs. The receptors shown here come from a woman in her sixties in good health and CMV-seronegative.

The V and J genes are TRBV7-7 and TRBJ2-1, with 11 bases aligning to TRBD2. After removal of 5 bases from V and 8 bases from J, the junction contained 17 bases not matched to a gene. The CDR3 runs 18 residues. From germline, CDR1 is SSHAT and CDR2 FNYEAQ (reference sequence). This CDR3 reads CASSNPGGSGRANDEQFF. Here the CDR3 DNA reads TGTGCCAGCAGCAACCCCGGCGGTAGCGGGAGGGCCAACGATGAGCAGTTCTTC. Filled out from reference TRBV7-7 and TRBJ2-1, the complete variable domain reads GAGVSQSPRYKVTKRGQDVTLRCDPISSHATLYWYQQALGQGPEFLTYFNYEAQPDKSGLPSDRFSAERPEGSISTLTIQRTEQRDSAMYRCASSNPGGSGRANDEQFFGPGTRLTVL.

This chain links TRBV19 with TRBJ1-5; the match to TRBD1 covers 9 bases. Germline CDR1 and CDR2: LNHDA and SQIVND (reference sequence). The CDR3 has 16 residues. Losses at the gene ends were 7 bases for V and 4 bases for J; bases not matched to a gene: 11. The CDR3, as DNA: TGTGCCAGTAACCCTTACTCTGACAGGGGGAATCAGCCCCAGCATTTT. This codes for CASNPYSDRGNQPQHF.

This chain links TRBV5-6 with TRBJ1-6; D unresolved. Trimming removed 0 bases at V and 9 bases at J, with 22 bases between. CDR3 length: 18 residues. Looked up from germline, CDR1 is SGHDT and CDR2 is YYEEEE. The DNA of the CDR3 is TGTGCCAGCAGCTTGGATAGAGGTAGTCGGGGAGGCACTTCACCCCTCCACTTT. It yields the protein CASSLDRGSRGGTSPLHF.

The chain couples TRBV6-1 to TRBJ1-5; 9 bases line up with TRBD1. V was clipped by 5 bases and J by 5 bases; unmatched bases: 4. The CDR3 runs 14 residues. The germline V gene has CDR1 MNHNS and CDR2 SASEGT. The CDR3 DNA is TGTGCCAGCAGTCTGACAGGGGGAGATCAGCCCCAGCATTTT. Its protein product is CASSLTGGDQPQHF.

The chain uses TRBV7-9 and TRBJ1-4, with 10 positions matching TRBD1. V shed 3 bases and J 5 bases; nucleotides not matched to a gene: 6. Germline values: CDR1 SEHNR, CDR2 FQNEAQ (reference sequence). The CDR3 covers 16 residues. The CDR3 nucleotides read TGTGCCAGCAGCTTGGGGGACAGGGGTGTGAATGAAAAACTGTTTTTT. This encodes CASSLGDRGVNEKLFF.

The gene calls are TRBV7-9 and TRBJ1-3; 7 positions match TRBD1. Trimming at V came to 2 bases and at J to 0 bases, leaving 1 base not matched to a gene. Germline CDR1 and CDR2: SEHNR and FQNEAQ (reference sequence). The CDR3 consists of 15 residues. The CDR3 protein is CASSLNRGSGNTIYF. The DNA for the CDR3 is TGTGCCAGCAGCTTAAACAGGGGCTCTGGAAACACCATATATTTT.

This chain links TRBV2 with TRBJ2-5; 9 nucleotides line up with TRBD1. The CDR3 has 15 residues. CDR1 is SNHLY, CDR2 FYNNEI, per germline. V was clipped by 5 bases and J by 5 bases; unmatched bases: 9. CDR3 protein: CASSQQGAHEETQYF. CDR3 in DNA: TGTGCCAGCAGTCAACAGGGGGCCCATGAGGAGACCCAGTACTTC.

The chain uses TRBV5-4 and TRBJ2-5, with 10 positions matching TRBD2. V lost 3 bases to trimming and J lost 12 bases; unmatched junction nucleotides: 14. From germline, CDR1 is SGHNT and CDR2 YYREEE (reference sequence). The length of the CDR3 is 15 residues. CDR3 nucleotides: TGTGCCAGCAGCTCCATGGGTAGCGGGGGGCCCGTCAAGTACTTC. Amino acids: CASSSMGSGGPVKYF.

This chain connects TRBV5-1 to TRBJ2-5, with D possibly TRBD2 on 6 matching bases. Per the germline V gene, CDR1 is SGHRS and CDR2 is YFSETQ. The V and J ends lost 4 bases and 2 bases respectively, with 15 bases between them. This CDR3 has 15 amino acids. CDR3 nucleotide sequence: TGCGCCAGCAGCGAGCCGTCGGGAGAACAAGAGACCCAGTACTTC. It codes for CASSEPSGEQETQYF.

This chain joins TRBV4-2 and TRBJ1-5, with D uncertain. The CDR3 totals 17 residues. In germline, CDR1 is LGHNA, CDR2 YNFKEQ. Trimming removed 0 bases at V and 4 bases at J, with 16 bases between. The CDR3 sequence: CASSQDAGKIGNQPQHF. In DNA, the CDR3 is TGTGCCAGCAGCCAAGATGCAGGAAAAATCGGAAATCAGCCCCAGCATTTT.

The rearrangement joins TRBV4-3 to TRBJ2-3; D unresolved. Looked up from germline, CDR1 is LGHNA and CDR2 is YSLEER. This CDR3 region has 13 residues. Trimming cost V 2 bases and J 0 bases, with 3 bases left between them. CDR3 bases: TGCGCCAGCAGCCAACAAAGCACAGATACGCAGTATTTT. Translated: CASSQQSTDTQYF.

The genes are TRBV18 and TRBJ1-3; no clear D gene. CDR1 is KGHSH, CDR2 LQKENI, per germline. V shed 3 bases and J shed 0 bases, with 9 bases lying between them. The CDR3 has 15 residues. The CDR3 DNA follows: TGTGCCAGCTCACCGGCAGGCAGCTCTGGAAACACCATATATTTT. This encodes CASSPAGSSGNTIYF.